This T cell receptor (beta chain) was recorded in a study of blood T cell repertoires in COVID-19 (dated by TCRdb to 2019 to 2021). About the study as a whole: The collaborator samples originated in the United States, Italy and Spain and spanned the acute and convalescent phases of COVID-19. The samples were drawn from two sources: the first 160 participants of the ongoing ImmuneRACE study, and fewer than 1,500 subjects contributed by 6 global collaborators. Where available, HLA class I and class II types were taken from metadata supplied by the sample provider and were not determined by assay-based typing. The repertoires were released in a freely available public database meant as a resource for research on the immune response to SARS-CoV-2. Deeply sampled blood TCRbeta repertoires from subjects exposed to, actively infected with, or recovered from COVID-19 were included in the dataset. The prospective study material was composed of cDNA or gDNA derived from T cells, B-cell-depleted T cells, or PBMCs. Sample metadata almost always included a de-identified subject ID, COVID-19 status, age in years and sex. Broader findings and caveats from the paper: How much clinical and demographic metadata was included differed by source and by participant, and the metadata was provided uncurated.

CDR1 is given as MGHRA and CDR2 as YSYEKL, both from the germline V gene. There are 16 amino acids in the CDR3, from cysteine to phenylalanine inclusive. The read is trimmed to its CDR3 DNA, 48 bases read in frame from base 1. V lost 2 bases and J lost 7 bases, and the count of bases not matched to a germline gene is 11. The immunoSEQ Assay, a bias-controlled multiplex PCR, was used to amplify TCRbeta CDR3 regions from genomic DNA. The published analysis was carried out like this. Within the assay, amplification of reference gene primers was used to estimate how many nucleated cells each sample contained. To quantify the absolute abundance of each unique TCRbeta CDR3 rearrangement, sequence reads were collapsed and filtered. For each sample, productive Simpson clonality was calculated by taking the square root of Simpson's diversity index across productive rearrangements. The source is immuneACCESS, and TCRdb retained only in-frame sequences with V and J called. Part of the clones is not carried over; for the studies checked, unresolved V genes explain less than half of this, and the remainder is unexplained. From that table come the V and J calls and clone size; the DNA was used to work out D and trimming. Here the sample has tens of thousands of clones; about 93% occur a single time. The top ten clones comprise roughly 9.2% of the sample.

A word on this clone: This receptor's antigen is unknown. Per-base quality was not reported, and no clone a single base away is much larger than it.

Whole blood was collected in K2EDTA tubes by collaborating institutions according to the institutions' own protocols. For TCRbeta analysis, collaborator samples were shipped as frozen whole blood, as isolated PBMCs, or as DNA extracted from either sample type. Sequencing was done on a sample of peripheral blood. The source is a woman of 80 years or more with active COVID-19. The chain is encoded by TRBV4-1 joined to TRBJ1-2; TRBD1 fits 9 bases in the junction. This receptor carries the CDR3 CASSQPGQGFPRGYTF. In nucleotide form, the sequence is TGCGCCAGCAGCCAACCGGGACAGGGATTCCCCCGTGGCTACACCTTC.